Following are 6 T cell receptor beta chains from one sample sequenced in a study of T cells of healthy individuals. TCRdb itself ran the 5' RACE reads through MiXCR, one entry per CDR3 protein. The table has 100,000 or so distinct CDR3 sequences, 15% to 20% seen once; the top ten hold 6.2%. The receptors shown here come from a human donor in good health.

This clonotype was detected ten times or more. V usage is TRBV30 and J usage is TRBJ2-5; 8 bases fit TRBD1. V shed 4 bases, J shed 5 bases, and the junction held 12 bases outside the gene matches. Germline loops: CDR1 GTSNPN, CDR2 SVGIG (reference sequence). The CDR3 has 15 amino acids. The CDR3 bases are TGTGCCTGGAAGCTCCAGGGGGCCCGGGTGGAGACCCAGTACTTC. This encodes CAWKLQGARVETQYF.

The rearrangement uses TRBV12-3 or TRBV12-4 and TRBJ2-2, with 7 bases identical to TRBD1. The CDR3 has 17 residues. V lost 4 bases, J lost 3 bases, and 11 bases stayed unmatched. CDR3 sequence reads: CASSSKPDREDTGELFF. CDR3 nucleotides: TGTGCCAGCAGTTCTAAGCCCGACAGGGAAGACACCGGGGAGCTGTTTTTT.

The chain couples TRBV12-3 or TRBV12-4 to TRBJ2-1; 11 bases are a match to TRBD1. The CDR3 sequence is 17 residues long. V trimming: 3 bases; J trimming: 6 bases; junction bases outside the gene matches: 10. Here the CDR3 DNA reads TGTGCCAGCAGTTTTGTGAGAGGTGGGACAGGGGGCAATGAGCAGTTCTTC. Amino acid sequence: CASSFVRGGTGGNEQFF.

The sample holds many counts of this clonotype. V gene TRBV5-6 combines with J gene TRBJ1-2; no clear D. CDR3 length: 19 residues. Germline lookup yields CDR1 SGHDT and CDR2 YYEEEE. V lost 6 bases and J lost 1, with 28 bases in between. CDR3 nucleotides: TGTGCCAGCAACGGACTTGGGGTGCGGCGGCGGTCTTTTAACTATGGCTACACCTTC. Amino acid sequence: CASNGLGVRRRSFNYGYTF.

This clonotype showed up many times. The chain joins TRBV5-6 to TRBJ1-2; TRBD1 matches 11 bases. This CDR3 has 18 amino acids. The V gene's germline CDR1 is SGHDT and CDR2 YYEEEE. The V and J ends lost 3 bases and 4 bases, in that order; junction bases with no gene match: 14. CDR3 in amino acids: CASSWSESGTGGFYGYTF. In nucleotides, the CDR3 is TGTGCCAGCAGCTGGTCAGAATCCGGGACAGGGGGATTCTATGGCTACACCTTC.

The V and J genes are TRBV6-2 or TRBV6-3 and TRBJ2-1; no definite D call. This CDR3 comprises 12 residues. Per the germline V gene, CDR1 is MNHEY and CDR2 is SVGEGT. V shed 0 bases and J shed 8 bases, with 5 bases lying between them. This CDR3 is CASSYSPHEQFF. CDR3 DNA: TGTGCCAGCAGTTACTCACCACATGAGCAGTTCTTC.